The T cell receptor (beta chain) described here comes from a study of cytomegalovirus exposure and HLA in healthy donors. Study-level points and caveats: Most TCR sequences were rare, but some public TCRs occurred in many donors.

Profiled with immunoSEQ multiplex PCR; TCRdb holds only in-frame clones, not every one. The sample has 200,000 or so clones, about 89% seen once. Germline-derived CDR1 and CDR2 are SGDLS and YYNGEE. CDR3 length equals 16 residues. Trimming cost V 4 bases and J 5 bases; bases outside gene matches: 11. Concerning this clone itself: Antigen unknown.

The V gene is TRBV9, the J gene TRBJ2-4; the match to TRBD2 covers 8 bases. This clonotype originated in a woman aged 18 to 35 in good health and CMV-seronegative. The sequencing sample was made of PBMCs. The CDR3 reads CASSPPSGLEQNIQYF. The CDR3 DNA reads TGTGCCAGCAGCCCCCCGTCGGGACTAGAGCAAAACATTCAGTACTTC.